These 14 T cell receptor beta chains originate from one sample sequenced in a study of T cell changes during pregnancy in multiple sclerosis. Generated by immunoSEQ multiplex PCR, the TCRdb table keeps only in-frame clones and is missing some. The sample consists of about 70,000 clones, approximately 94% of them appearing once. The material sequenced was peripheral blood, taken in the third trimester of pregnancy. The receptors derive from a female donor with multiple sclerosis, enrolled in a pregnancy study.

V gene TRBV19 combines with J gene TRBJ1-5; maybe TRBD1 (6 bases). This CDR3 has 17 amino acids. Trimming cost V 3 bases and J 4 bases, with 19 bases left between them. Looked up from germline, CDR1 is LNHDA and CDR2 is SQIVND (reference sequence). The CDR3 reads CASSIPDRQPPNQPQHF. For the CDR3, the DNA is TGTGCCAGTAGTATTCCCGACAGGCAGCCCCCGAATCAGCCCCAGCATTTT.

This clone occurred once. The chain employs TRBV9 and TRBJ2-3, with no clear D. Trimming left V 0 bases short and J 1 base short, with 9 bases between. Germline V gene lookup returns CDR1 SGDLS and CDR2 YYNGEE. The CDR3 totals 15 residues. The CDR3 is CASSVVTVGTDTQYF. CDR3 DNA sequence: TGTGCCAGCAGCGTAGTTACAGTTGGCACAGATACGCAGTATTTT.

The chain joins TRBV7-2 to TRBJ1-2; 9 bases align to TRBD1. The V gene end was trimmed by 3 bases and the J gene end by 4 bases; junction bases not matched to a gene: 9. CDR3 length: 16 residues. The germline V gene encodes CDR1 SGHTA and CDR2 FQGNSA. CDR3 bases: TGTGCCAGCAGCTTGCAACCGACAGGGGGGGGCTATGGCTACACCTTC. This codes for CASSLQPTGGGYGYTF.

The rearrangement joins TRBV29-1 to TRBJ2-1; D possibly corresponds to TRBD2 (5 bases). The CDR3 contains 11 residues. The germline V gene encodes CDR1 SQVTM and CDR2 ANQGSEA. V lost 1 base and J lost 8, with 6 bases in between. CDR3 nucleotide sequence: TGCAGCGTTGAAGGGGGAGATGAGCAGTTCTTC. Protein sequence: CSVEGGDEQFF.

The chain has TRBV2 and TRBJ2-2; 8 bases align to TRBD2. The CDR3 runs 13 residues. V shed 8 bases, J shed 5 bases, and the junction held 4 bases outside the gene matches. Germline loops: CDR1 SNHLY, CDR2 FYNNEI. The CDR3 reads CASGTSITGELFF. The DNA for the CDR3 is TGTGCCAGCGGGACTAGTATTACCGGGGAGCTGTTTTTT.

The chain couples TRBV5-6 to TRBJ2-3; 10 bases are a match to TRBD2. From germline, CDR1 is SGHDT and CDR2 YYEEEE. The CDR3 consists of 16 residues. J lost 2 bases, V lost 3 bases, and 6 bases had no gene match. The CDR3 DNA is TGTGCCAGCAGCTGGGGGACTAGCGCGGCCACAGATACGCAGTATTTT. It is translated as CASSWGTSAATDTQYF.

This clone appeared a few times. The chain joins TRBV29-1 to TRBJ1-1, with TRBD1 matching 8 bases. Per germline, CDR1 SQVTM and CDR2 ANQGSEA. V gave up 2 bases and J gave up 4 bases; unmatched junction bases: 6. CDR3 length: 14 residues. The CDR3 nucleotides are TGCAGCGTTGAAACGGACAGGGAGGGCACTGAAGCTTTCTTT. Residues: CSVETDREGTEAFF.

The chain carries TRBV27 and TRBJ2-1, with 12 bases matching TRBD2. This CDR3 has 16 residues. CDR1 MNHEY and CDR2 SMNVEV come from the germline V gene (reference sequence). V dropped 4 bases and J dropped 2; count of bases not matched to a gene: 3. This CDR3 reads CASSSWTSGAYNEQFF. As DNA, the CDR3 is TGTGCCAGCAGTTCCTGGACTAGCGGGGCCTACAATGAGCAGTTCTTC.

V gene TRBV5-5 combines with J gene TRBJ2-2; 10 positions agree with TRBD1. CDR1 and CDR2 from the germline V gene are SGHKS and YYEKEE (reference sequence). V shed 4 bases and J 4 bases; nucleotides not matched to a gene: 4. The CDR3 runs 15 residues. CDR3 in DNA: TGTGCCAGCAGCCCAAGGACAGGGGGCACCGGGGAGCTGTTTTTT. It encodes CASSPRTGGTGELFF.

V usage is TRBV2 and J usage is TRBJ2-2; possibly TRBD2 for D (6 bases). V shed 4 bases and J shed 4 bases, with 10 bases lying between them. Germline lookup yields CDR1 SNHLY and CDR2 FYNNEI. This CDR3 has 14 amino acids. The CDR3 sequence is CASSGRETTGELFF. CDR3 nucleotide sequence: TGTGCCAGCAGTGGACGGGAGACCACCGGGGAGCTGTTTTTT.

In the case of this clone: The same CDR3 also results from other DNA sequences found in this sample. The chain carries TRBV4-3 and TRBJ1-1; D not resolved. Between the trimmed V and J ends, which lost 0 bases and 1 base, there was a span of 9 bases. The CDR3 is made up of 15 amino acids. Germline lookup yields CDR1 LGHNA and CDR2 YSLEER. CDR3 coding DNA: TGCGCCAGCAGCCAAGATCGGACTGGGAACACTGAAGCTTTCTTT. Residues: CASSQDRTGNTEAFF.

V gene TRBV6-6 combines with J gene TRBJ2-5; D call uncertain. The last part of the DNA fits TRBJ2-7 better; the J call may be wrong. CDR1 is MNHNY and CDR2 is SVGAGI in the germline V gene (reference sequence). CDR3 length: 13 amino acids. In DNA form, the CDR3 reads TGTGCCAGCAGTTACTCTAAAACCTACGAGCAGTACTTC. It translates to CASSYSKTYEQYF.

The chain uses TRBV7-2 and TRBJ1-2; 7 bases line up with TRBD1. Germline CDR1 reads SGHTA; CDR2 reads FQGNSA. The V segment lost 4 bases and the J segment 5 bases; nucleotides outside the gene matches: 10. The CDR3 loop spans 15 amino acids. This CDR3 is CASSSLVGTDYGYTF. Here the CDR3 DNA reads TGTGCCAGCAGCTCGCTTGTTGGGACAGATTATGGCTACACCTTC.

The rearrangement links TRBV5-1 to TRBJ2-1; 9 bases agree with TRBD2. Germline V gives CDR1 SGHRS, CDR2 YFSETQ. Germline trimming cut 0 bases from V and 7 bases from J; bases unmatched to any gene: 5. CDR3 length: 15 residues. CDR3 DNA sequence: TGCGCCAGCAGCTTGGTTCTAGCGGGGCAAAATGAGCAGTTCTTC. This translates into CASSLVLAGQNEQFF.